Following are 12 T cell receptor beta chains from one sample sequenced in a study of blood T cells in healthy people across ages. A second roughly 7 to 12 cycle PCR used barcoded and J-beta primers. TCRdb recomputed calls from the 5' RACE reads with MiXCR, one row per CDR3 protein. The sample includes approximately 730,000 distinct CDR3 sequences, roughly 53% seen only once; the top ten take approximately 40%. The sample was blood. The receptor source for this set is a man of 80 years or more in good health.

This clonotype was detected a few times. The chain is built from TRBV12-5 and TRBJ1-2; perhaps TRBD1 as D (6 bases). V lost 3 bases, J lost 0 bases, and 14 bases lay in between. CDR1 and CDR2 from the germline V gene are LGHNT and FRNRAP. The CDR3 extends over 16 amino acids. CDR3 residues: CASGFWGAQANYGYTF. The CDR3 DNA reads TGTGCTAGTGGTTTCTGGGGGGCTCAGGCTAACTATGGCTACACCTTC.

CDR3 nucleotides: TGTGCCAGCAGAAACGGGACAGGGGAAAGAGGGGAGCACAGATACGCGTATTTT. Translated, it gives CASRNGTGERGEHRYAYF. The chain carries TRBV6-1 and TRBJ2-3, with TRBD1 matching 10 bases. CDR3 size: 18 residues. V trimming: 6 bases; J trimming: 14 bases; junction bases outside the gene matches: 26. In germline, CDR1 is MNHNS, CDR2 SASEGT.

The chain combines TRBV9 with TRBJ2-3, with 7 bases matching TRBD2. Trimming took 4 bases from V and 2 from J; bases not matched to a gene: 13. Germline V CDR1 and CDR2: SGDLS, YYNGEE. This CDR3 has 17 residues. CDR3 bases: TGTGCCAGCAGCTCCCCGGTTGTAGCGGGTTCCACAGATACGCAGTATTTT. It is translated as CASSSPVVAGSTDTQYF. The whole variable domain, filled in from reference TRBV9 and TRBJ2-3, reads DSGVTQTPKHLITATGQRVTLRCSPRSGDLSVYWYQQSLDQGLQFLIQYYNGEERAKGNILERFSAQQFPDLHSELNLSSLELGDSALYFCASSSPVVAGSTDTQYFGPGTRLTVL.

The chain links TRBV27 to TRBJ2-5; the D is unclear. There are 15 residues in the CDR3. Germline lookup yields CDR1 MNHEY and CDR2 SMNVEV (reference sequence). The germline V and J ends were trimmed by 5 bases and 1 base, with 14 bases remaining between them. This CDR3 is CASSPCLGPQETQYF. CDR3 sequence (DNA): TGTGCCAGCAGTCCATGTTTAGGGCCCCAAGAGACCCAGTACTTC.

This clonotype occurred a few times. J is TRBJ2-7 and V is TRBV20-1; 8 bases fit TRBD1. Germline loops: CDR1 DFQATT, CDR2 SNEGSKA (reference sequence). The V gene end was trimmed by 3 bases and the J gene end by 2 bases; junction bases not matched to a gene: 6. This CDR3 spans 14 amino acids. CDR3 loop: CSASQGAGAYEQYF. In DNA, the CDR3 is TGCAGTGCTAGCCAGGGGGCGGGCGCCTACGAGCAGTACTTC.

This clonotype showed up just once. The chain employs TRBV29-1 and TRBJ1-2; 9 bases match TRBD1. Germline lookup yields CDR1 SQVTM and CDR2 ANQGSEA. Trimming at V came to 6 bases and at J to 7 bases, leaving 15 bases not matched to a gene. The CDR3 is 15 amino acids. CDR3 bases: TGCAGCGTCTACTCCCCGGACAGGGGTCACTGTGGCTACACCTTC. Translation gives CSVYSPDRGHCGYTF.

Only a few counts were recorded for this clonotype. The chain carries TRBV20-1 and TRBJ2-3; D gene uncertain. Germline CDR1 reads DFQATT; CDR2 reads SNEGSKA (reference sequence). The CDR3 runs 13 residues. The V gene lost 1 base and the J gene lost 14 bases, with 19 bases spanning the gap. This chain's CDR3 is CSARGSQALYAYF. DNA of the CDR3: TGCAGTGCTAGAGGGTCCCAGGCCTTATACGCGTATTTT.

This clonotype was seen just once. The junction and the germline gene differ at one end; a read error may be behind it. This sequence joins TRBV13 and TRBJ1-6; no definite D call. CDR3 length equals 16 residues. CDR1 PRHDT and CDR2 FYEKMQ come from the germline V gene (reference sequence). In DNA, the CDR3 is TGTGCCATCAGCGGATTGGGCCGCCAGAGGAATTCACCCCTCCACTTT. It translates to CAISGLGRQRNSPLHF.

The chain is built from TRBV27 and TRBJ2-7, with TRBD2 as a possible D gene (6 bases). CDR1 is MNHEY and CDR2 is SMNVEV in the germline V gene (reference sequence). There are 13 residues in the CDR3. Trimming removed 7 bases from V and 0 bases from J, with 10 bases in between. This CDR3 is CASTGGASYEQYF. The CDR3 nucleotides are TGTGCCAGCACCGGCGGGGCCTCCTACGAGCAGTACTTC.

This clonotype was counted between two and nine times. J is TRBJ2-6 and V is TRBV15; 7 bases map to TRBD1. Losses at the gene ends were 1 base for V and 0 bases for J; bases not matched to a gene: 6. The CDR3 extends over 18 amino acids. Germline CDR1 and CDR2: LNHNV and YYDKDF (reference sequence). The CDR3 sequence is CATSRGEGASSGANVLTF. CDR3 DNA sequence: TGTGCCACCAGCAGAGGAGAGGGGGCGAGCTCTGGGGCCAACGTCCTGACTTTC. Full variable domain (missing parts from reference TRBV15 and TRBJ2-6): DAMVIQNPRYQVTQFGKPVTLSCSQTLNHNVMYWYQQKSSQAPKLLFHYYDKDFNNEADTPDNFQSRRPNTSFCFLDIRSPGLGDTAMYLCATSRGEGASSGANVLTFGAGSRLTVL.

The chain joins TRBV6-1 to TRBJ2-7, with D maybe TRBD1 (5 bases). CDR3 length equals 14 residues. V shed 5 bases and J shed 0 bases, with 11 bases lying between them. Per germline, CDR1 MNHNS and CDR2 SASEGT. The CDR3 sequence is CASSSTVSSYEQYF. The CDR3 DNA is TGTGCCAGCAGTTCGACAGTAAGCTCCTACGAGCAGTACTTC.

The chain uses TRBV7-8 and TRBJ2-3, with 10 bases identical to TRBD2. The CDR3 sequence is 17 residues long. Trimming removed 1 base from V and 14 bases from J; junction bases left unmatched: 18. From germline, CDR1 is SGHVS and CDR2 FQNEAQ. In nucleotides, the CDR3 is TGTGCCAGCAGCTTAGAGGGTAGCGGGAGGCTAAGCAGATACGCGTATTTT. Protein product: CASSLEGSGRLSRYAYF.